This TCR beta chain was identified in a study of regulatory T cells in long-lasting Graves disease. This clonotype turned up a few times. A much larger clone lies a single base off, so this may be a read error. Time point described: newly diagnosed GD, antithyroid drugs for less than 3 months. PBMCs were the source of the RNA used for TCR sequencing. TCR beta libraries were built with iRepertoire HTBI primers and Arm-PCR of CDR3 regions. Each CDR3 protein is one row after TCRdb ran MiXCR on the multiplex PCR reads. This sample has fewer than 500,000 distinct CDR3 sequences; around 15% occur once, and the top ten carry about 12%. Per the germline V gene, CDR1 is KGHSH and CDR2 is LQKENI. The CDR3 length is 13 residues. V lost 4 bases, J lost 5 bases, and 10 bases lay in between. This sample was also put to use in a study of T cells in Graves' hyperthyroidism and ophthalmopathy.

The sample consisted of peripheral blood mononuclear cells (PBMCs), taken at new diagnosis, from a patient treated with antithyroid drugs. This TCR came from a man aged 35 to 55 with Graves disease. J is TRBJ2-3 and V is TRBV18, with D uncertain. CDR3 region: CASSRFYGDTQYF. DNA for the CDR3: TGTGCCAGCTCACGATTTTACGGAGATACGCAGTATTTT.